Shown below are 21 T cell receptor beta chains from a single sample sequenced in a study of cytomegalovirus exposure and HLA in healthy donors. Profiling relied on immunoSEQ multiplex PCR, and the TCRdb table lists in-frame clones only, not all of them. The sample has about 110,000 clones, 90% to 97% seen once. Input material: PBMCs. The receptors come from a woman aged 18-29 years in good health and CMV-seronegative.

The chain couples TRBV25-1 to TRBJ1-6; 8 bases fit TRBD1. Trimming at V came to 2 bases and at J to 7 bases, leaving 4 bases not matched to a gene. CDR1 is MGHDK, CDR2 SYGVNS, per germline. The CDR3 covers 15 residues. CDR3 DNA sequence: TGTGCCAGCAGTGAAAATGACAGGGGCAATTCACCCCTCCACTTT. Translating gives CASSENDRGNSPLHF. The full variable domain, with the rest looked up from reference TRBV25-1 and TRBJ1-6, is EADIYQTPRYLVIGTGKKITLECSQTMGHDKMYWYQQDPGMELHLIHYSYGVNSTEKGDLSSESTVSRIRTEHFPLTLESARPSHTSQYLCASSENDRGNSPLHFGNGTRLTVT.

Details on this clone: Relative to the germline gene, one junction end is altered; a read error may explain this. This chain links TRBV28 with TRBJ2-7, with D possibly TRBD2 on 5 matching bases. The CDR3 has 13 residues. Germline V lookup: CDR1 MDHEN, CDR2 SYDVKM. CDR3 bases: TGTGCCAGCAGTTTAGTTTTTGGGGATACGAGGGACTTC. Protein: CASSLVFGDTRDF.

Comment on this clone: The sample contains more than one DNA sequence encoding this CDR3. This sequence joins TRBV7-3 and TRBJ2-1; 8 bases match TRBD2. Germline V gene lookup returns CDR1 SGHTA and CDR2 FQGTGA. This CDR3 is built from 14 residues. V was pared by 5 bases and J by 4 bases, with 4 bases of the junction left unmatched. This CDR3 reads CASSPGGAYNEQFF. CDR3 DNA sequence: TGTGCCAGCAGCCCCGGGGGGGCTTACAATGAGCAGTTCTTC.

J is TRBJ2-7 and V is TRBV5-4; 12 bases agree with TRBD2. Germline CDR1 is SGHNT and CDR2 is YYREEE (reference sequence). The length of the CDR3 is 17 residues. V was clipped by 2 bases and J by 3 bases; unmatched bases: 9. This chain's CDR3 is CASSLIKLAGGHYEQYF. CDR3 DNA sequence: TGTGCCAGCAGCTTAATTAAACTAGCGGGGGGCCACTACGAGCAGTACTTC. The whole variable domain, remainder taken from reference TRBV5-4 and TRBJ2-7, is ETGVTQSPTHLIKTRGQQVTLRCSSQSGHNTVSWYQQALGQGPQFIFQYYREEENGRGNFPPRFSGLQFPNYSSELNVNALELDDSALYLCASSLIKLAGGHYEQYFGPGTRLTVT.

J is TRBJ1-1 and V is TRBV6-1; D is perhaps TRBD1 (5 bases). The CDR3 has 13 residues. Trimming took 8 bases from V and 1 from J, leaving 11 bases between them. Germline V gene sequence: CDR1 MNHNS, CDR2 SASEGT. For the CDR3, the DNA is TGTGCCAGCGGGGTGCAGGGGAACACTGAAGCTTTCTTT. Encoded protein: CASGVQGNTEAFF.

This chain uses TRBV25-1 with TRBJ1-1, with D perhaps TRBD1 (5 bases). The CDR3 has 14 residues. Trimming cost V 7 bases and J 1 base, with 13 bases left between them. Germline CDR1 and CDR2: MGHDK and SYGVNS. The DNA of the CDR3 is TGTGCCAGCAATTTCGGGGGGTCGAACACTGAAGCTTTCTTT. Translating gives CASNFGGSNTEAFF.

V usage is TRBV4-1 and J usage is TRBJ2-4; 10 nucleotides line up with TRBD2. CDR3 length equals 17 residues. J lost 1 base, V lost 1 base, and 4 bases had no gene match. The germline gives CDR1 MGHRA, CDR2 YSYEKL. CDR3 sequence: CASSQVLAGVAKNIQYF. In DNA, the CDR3 is TGCGCCAGCAGCCAAGTCCTAGCGGGGGTTGCCAAAAACATTCAGTACTTC.

In DNA, the CDR3 is TGCAGTGCTAGGGCACAGGTTGAGCAGTTCTTC. It yields the protein CSARAQVEQFF. The chain has TRBV20-1 and TRBJ2-1; tentative D call: TRBD1 (5 bases). The CDR3 covers 11 residues. The V gene's germline CDR1 is DFQATT and CDR2 SNEGSKA (reference sequence). V shed 3 bases and J shed 9 bases, with 9 bases lying between them.

The chain is built from TRBV7-3 and TRBJ2-2, with D perhaps TRBD2 (5 bases). Per the germline V gene, CDR1 is SGHTA and CDR2 is FQGTGA. Between the trimmed V and J ends, which lost 2 bases and 4 bases, there was a span of 26 bases. The CDR3 is made up of 20 amino acids. Here the CDR3 reads CASSLGVEDAHPSGTGELFF. DNA of the CDR3: TGTGCCAGCAGCTTAGGAGTGGAGGACGCTCACCCTTCGGGCACCGGGGAGCTGTTTTTT.

This clone came up once. The J gene is TRBJ1-5, the V gene TRBV30; D remains ambiguous. The CDR3 length is 14 residues. Germline lookup yields CDR1 GTSNPN and CDR2 SVGIG (reference sequence). The V and J ends lost 3 bases and 15 bases respectively, with 24 bases between them. CDR3 sequence reads: CAWRLPLARLDLHF. In nucleotides, the CDR3 is TGTGCCTGGAGACTTCCTCTGGCCAGACTAGACTTGCATTTT.

The J gene is TRBJ1-2, the V gene TRBV27, with 8 positions matching TRBD1. The V and J ends lost 4 bases and 2 bases, in that order; junction bases with no gene match: 6. This CDR3 contains 15 residues. Germline CDR1 and CDR2: MNHEY and SMNVEV (reference sequence). CDR3 sequence reads: CASSYTGGLNYGYTF. The DNA of the CDR3 is TGTGCCAGCAGTTACACAGGGGGATTGAACTATGGCTACACCTTC.

The rearrangement links TRBV2 to TRBJ2-7; 10 nucleotides match TRBD1. Unmatched junction bases numbered 4, after V lost 8 bases and J lost 3 bases. The CDR3 length is 13 residues. Germline CDR1 and CDR2: SNHLY and FYNNEI. The CDR3: CASGGTGDYEQYF. CDR3 nucleotide sequence: TGTGCCAGCGGGGGGACAGGGGACTACGAGCAGTACTTC.

The chain joins TRBV7-9 to TRBJ2-1, with 8 bases fitting TRBD1. V was pared by 4 bases and J by 5 bases, with 4 bases of the junction left unmatched. The germline CDR1 and CDR2 sequences are SEHNR and FQNEAQ (reference sequence). The CDR3 is 14 residues long. Written as DNA, the CDR3 is TGTGCCAGCAGCTCCGGACAGGGTAACAATGAGCAGTTCTTC. Translated: CASSSGQGNNEQFF.

This chain links TRBV7-2 with TRBJ1-2, with 7 positions matching TRBD1. Germline CDR1 and CDR2: SGHTA and FQGNSA. This CDR3 region has 15 residues. Trimming took 0 bases from V and 3 from J; bases not matched to a gene: 4. The CDR3: CASSLASGTDYGYTF. The CDR3 DNA is TGTGCCAGCAGCTTAGCTTCCGGGACAGACTATGGCTACACCTTC.

This chain links TRBV28 with TRBJ1-1; 9 nucleotides align to TRBD1. CDR1 is MDHEN and CDR2 is SYDVKM in the germline V gene. The CDR3 spans 14 residues. Trimming took 7 bases from V and 5 from J; bases not matched to a gene: 8. For the CDR3, the DNA is TGTGCCAGCACCACCGGGACAGGGCTGACTGAAGCTTTCTTT. Amino acid sequence: CASTTGTGLTEAFF.

This rearrangement joins TRBV30 to TRBJ1-5, with TRBD1 identical over 7 bases. Germline trimming cut 4 bases from V and 2 bases from J; bases unmatched to any gene: 8. This CDR3 has 15 amino acids. Germline CDR1 reads GTSNPN; CDR2 reads SVGIG (reference sequence). CDR3 residues: CAWTANRGRNQPQHF. The CDR3 region has the DNA TGTGCCTGGACCGCCAACAGGGGACGCAATCAGCCCCAGCATTTT. The variable domain in full, with the rest retrieved from reference TRBV30 and TRBJ1-5, is SQTIHQWPATLVQPVGSPLSLECTVEGTSNPNLYWYRQAAGRGLQLLFYSVGIGQISSEVPQNLSASRPQDRQFILSSKKLLLSDSGFYLCAWTANRGRNQPQHFGDGTRLSIL.

This rearrangement joins TRBV29-1 to TRBJ1-1; the D gene is possibly TRBD1 (5 bases). The ends were cut back, 4 bases at V and 6 bases at J, with 6 bases in the middle. Germline CDR1 is SQVTM and CDR2 is ANQGSEA. This CDR3 comprises 10 residues. DNA for the CDR3: TGCAGCGTTGCCAGGGCTGAAGCTTTCTTT. Its translation: CSVARAEAFF.

The V and J genes are TRBV7-8 and TRBJ2-5, with TRBD1 identical over 9 bases. V shed 4 bases, J shed 6 bases, and the junction held 9 bases outside the gene matches. Germline loops: CDR1 SGHVS, CDR2 FQNEAQ. The CDR3 spans 15 residues. CDR3 nucleotides: TGTGCCAGCAGCTCCTGGACAGGGGTAGGACAGACCCAGTACTTC. It yields the protein CASSSWTGVGQTQYF.

This clone was detected only once. The chain combines TRBV4-2 with TRBJ1-5; 8 nucleotides match TRBD1. The germline gives CDR1 LGHNA, CDR2 YNFKEQ. The CDR3 has 15 amino acids. V shed 3 bases and J 0 bases; nucleotides not matched to a gene: 1. The CDR3: CASSQGQDSNQPQHF. CDR3 bases: TGTGCCAGCAGCCAGGGACAGGATAGCAATCAGCCCCAGCATTTT.

V is TRBV6-1 and J is TRBJ1-1, with 7 bases lining up with TRBD1. The CDR3 has 15 residues. The germline V gene has CDR1 MNHNS and CDR2 SASEGT. The J segment lost 1 base and the V segment lost 2 bases, leaving 4 bases of the junction unmatched. CDR3 in amino acids: CASSELQGGNTEAFF. The CDR3 region has the DNA TGTGCCAGCAGTGAATTGCAGGGGGGGAACACTGAAGCTTTCTTT.

The J gene is TRBJ2-7, the V gene TRBV18; the match to TRBD1 covers 8 bases. After removal of 1 base from V and 2 bases from J, the junction contained 4 bases not matched to a gene. The CDR3 covers 15 residues. In germline, CDR1 is KGHSH, CDR2 LQKENI. CDR3 loop: CASSPRGQVAYEQYF. In nucleotides, the CDR3 is TGTGCCAGCTCACCACGGGGACAGGTAGCCTACGAGCAGTACTTC. Based on the CDR3 plus reference TRBV18 and TRBJ2-7, the full variable domain is NAGVMQNPRHLVRRRGQEARLRCSPMKGHSHVYWYRQLPEEGLKFMVYLQKENIIDESGMPKERFSAEFPKEGPSILRIQQVVRGDSAAYFCASSPRGQVAYEQYFGPGTRLTVT.